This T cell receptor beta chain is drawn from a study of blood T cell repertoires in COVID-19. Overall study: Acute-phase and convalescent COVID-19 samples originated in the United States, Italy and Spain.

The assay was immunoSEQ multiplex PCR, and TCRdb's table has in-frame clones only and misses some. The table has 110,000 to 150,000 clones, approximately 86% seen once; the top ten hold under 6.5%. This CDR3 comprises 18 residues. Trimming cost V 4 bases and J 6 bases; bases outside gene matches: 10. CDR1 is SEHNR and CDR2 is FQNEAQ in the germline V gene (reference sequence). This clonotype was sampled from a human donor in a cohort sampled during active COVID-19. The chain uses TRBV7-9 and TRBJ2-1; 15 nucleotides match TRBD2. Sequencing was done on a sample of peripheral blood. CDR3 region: CASSSPGLAGGKVNEQFF. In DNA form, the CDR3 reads TGTGCCAGCAGCTCCCCTGGACTAGCGGGGGGGAAAGTCAATGAGCAGTTCTTC.